This entry describes one T cell receptor beta chain. Its matching antigen is unknown. Measured with immunoSEQ multiplex PCR; TCRdb has only the in-frame clones, and not every one. The table lists 20,000 to 25,000 clones, 82% of them singletons. These data come from a study of neoadjuvant nivolumab and ipilimumab in lung cancer. Overall study results and limits: Only a small number of samples underwent TCR sequencing. Pretherapy blood TCR richness correlated positively with resected tumor richness. Compared with tumor-adjacent uninvolved lung, resected tumors showed greater richness and clonality.

Deletions cut 5 bases from V and 2 bases from J, with 19 bases between. Germline-derived CDR1 and CDR2 are SGHVS and FQNEAQ. The CDR3 runs to 18 residues. This clonotype originated in an adult with non-small cell lung cancer. The chain recombines TRBV7-8 with TRBJ2-6, with D tentatively TRBD2 (6 bases). Sequencing used peripheral blood, obtained before neoadjuvant nivolumab, alone or with ipilimumab. This chain's CDR3 is CASSPFILPSAGANVLTF. The CDR3 nucleotides read TGTGCCAGCAGCCCGTTTATCCTCCCTAGCGCTGGGGCCAACGTCCTGACTTTC.